This paragraph covers one T cell receptor beta chain sequence. V lost 6 bases and J lost 4, with 5 bases in between. The CDR3 sequence is 11 residues long. Per germline, CDR1 SNHLY and CDR2 FYNNEI. The data originate from a study of cytomegalovirus exposure and HLA in healthy donors. TCRdb's table, derived via immunoSEQ multiplex PCR, lists solely in-frame clones and lacks some. Among approximately 180,000 clones listed, 86% were seen once. The chain combines TRBV2 with TRBJ2-3; D call uncertain. The clonotype was recovered from a woman under 30 in good health and CMV-seronegative. The sequenced sample was PBMCs. In DNA form, the CDR3 reads TGTGCCAGCAGCAATGCAGATACGCAGTATTTT. The encoded protein is CASSNADTQYF.